This T cell receptor beta chain was captured in a study of cytomegalovirus exposure and HLA in healthy donors. Sequenced by immunoSEQ multiplex PCR; TCRdb stores in-frame clones only, minus some. This sample has fewer than 200,000 clones, with about nine tenths found just once. The sequence came from a man younger than 35 in good health and CMV-seropositive. Sequences were obtained from PBMCs.

CDR3 coding DNA: TGTGCCAGCAGTAACCTGGGACAGGGAGGCTACGAGCAGTACTTC. Translated, it gives CASSNLGQGGYEQYF. V gene TRBV6-5 combines with J gene TRBJ2-7; 9 nucleotides line up with TRBD1. Germline CDR1 and CDR2: MNHEY and SVGAGI. The CDR3 spans 15 residues. V was clipped by 5 bases and J by 3 bases; unmatched bases: 8.